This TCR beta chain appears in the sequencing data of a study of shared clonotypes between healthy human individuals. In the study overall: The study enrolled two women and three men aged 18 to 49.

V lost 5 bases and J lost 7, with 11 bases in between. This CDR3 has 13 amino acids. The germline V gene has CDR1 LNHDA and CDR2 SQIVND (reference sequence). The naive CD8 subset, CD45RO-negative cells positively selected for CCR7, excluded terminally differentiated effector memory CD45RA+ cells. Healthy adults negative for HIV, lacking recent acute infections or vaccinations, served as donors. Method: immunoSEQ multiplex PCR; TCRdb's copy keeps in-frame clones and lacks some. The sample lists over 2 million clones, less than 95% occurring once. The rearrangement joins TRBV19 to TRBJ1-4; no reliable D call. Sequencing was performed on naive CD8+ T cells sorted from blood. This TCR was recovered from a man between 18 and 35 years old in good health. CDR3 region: CASSRALSEKLFF. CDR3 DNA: TGTGCCAGTAGTCGGGCCTTGAGTGAAAAACTGTTTTTT.